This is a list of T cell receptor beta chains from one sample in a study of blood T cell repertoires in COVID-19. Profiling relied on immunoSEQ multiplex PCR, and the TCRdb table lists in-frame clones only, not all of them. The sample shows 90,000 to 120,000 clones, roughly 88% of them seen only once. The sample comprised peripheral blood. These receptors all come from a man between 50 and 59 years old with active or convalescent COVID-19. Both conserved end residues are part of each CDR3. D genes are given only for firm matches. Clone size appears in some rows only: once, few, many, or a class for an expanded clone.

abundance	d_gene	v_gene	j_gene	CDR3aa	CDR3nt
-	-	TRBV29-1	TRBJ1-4	CSVGEAGGEKLFF	TGCAGCGTTGGGGAGGCCGGGGGGGAAAAACTGTTTTTT
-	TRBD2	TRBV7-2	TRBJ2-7	CASSFGGGGRQTYEQYF	TGTGCCAGCAGCTTTGGTGGGGGAGGGCGGCAGACCTACGAGCAGTACTTC
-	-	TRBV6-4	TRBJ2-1	CASSDSPGQGYNEQFF	TGTGCCAGCAGTGACTCCCCGGGACAAGGCTACAATGAGCAGTTCTTC
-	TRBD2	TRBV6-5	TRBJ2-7	CASSSGLGSYEQYF	TGTGCCAGCAGTTCGGGACTAGGCTCCTACGAGCAGTACTTC
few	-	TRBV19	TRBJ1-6	CASSPRDLRFNSPLHF	TGTGCCAGCAGCCCCCGGGACTTACGTTTTAATTCACCCCTCCACTTT
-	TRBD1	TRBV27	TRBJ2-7	CASSRSGTGVYEQYF	TGTGCCAGCAGCCGCTCCGGGACAGGGGTTTACGAGCAGTACTTC
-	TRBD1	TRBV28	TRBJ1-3	CASSSPGQGFGGNTIYF	TGTGCCAGCAGTTCCCCCGGACAGGGCTTTGGGGGAAACACCATATATTTT
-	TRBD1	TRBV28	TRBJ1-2	CASSLAPDRGYGYTF	TGTGCCAGCAGTCTAGCCCCGGACAGGGGCTATGGCTACACCTTC
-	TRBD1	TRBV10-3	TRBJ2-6	CAISSDRASGANVLTF	TGTGCCATCAGTTCAGACAGGGCCTCTGGGGCCAACGTCCTGACTTTC
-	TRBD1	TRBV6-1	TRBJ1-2	CASSDGQGPFYGYTF	TGTGCCAGCAGTGATGGACAGGGGCCCTTCTATGGCTACACCTTC
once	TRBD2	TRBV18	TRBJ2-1	CASSPPGLAGEQFF	TGTGCCAGCTCACCACCGGGACTAGCGGGAGAGCAGTTCTTC
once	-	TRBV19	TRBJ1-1	CASSKGQNEAFF	TGTGCCAGTAGTAAAGGACAGAATGAAGCTTTCTTT
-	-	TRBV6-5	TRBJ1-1	CASSYSRGVETEAFF	TGTGCCAGCAGTTACTCGCGGGGAGTTGAGACTGAAGCTTTCTTT
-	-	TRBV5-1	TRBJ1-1	CASSLVGRVNTEAFF	TGCGCCAGCAGCTTGGTTGGGCGCGTGAACACTGAAGCTTTCTTT
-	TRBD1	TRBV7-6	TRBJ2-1	CASSWTGSIEQFF	TGTGCCAGCAGCTGGACAGGGTCGATTGAGCAGTTCTTC
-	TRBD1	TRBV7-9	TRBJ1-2	CASSLGHGDRDYGYTF	TGTGCCAGCAGCTTAGGACATGGGGACAGGGACTATGGCTACACCTTC
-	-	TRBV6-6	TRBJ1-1	CASSRPGFTSMNTEAFF	TGTGCCAGCAGTCGGCCCGGGTTTACATCAATGAACACTGAAGCTTTCTTT
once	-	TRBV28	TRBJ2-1	CASRKGDSRGLGNEQFF	TGTGCCAGCAGGAAGGGGGATAGTAGGGGGTTAGGCAATGAGCAGTTCTTC
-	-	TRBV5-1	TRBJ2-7	CASSSTPGAREQYF	TGCGCCAGCAGTTCGACACCAGGGGCTCGGGAGCAGTACTTC
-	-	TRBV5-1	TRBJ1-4	CASSLDGRGGNEKLFF	TGCGCCAGCAGCTTGGACGGGAGGGGAGGGAATGAAAAACTGTTTTTT
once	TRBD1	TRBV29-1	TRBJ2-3	CSVEGWDRGQMSTDTQYF	TGCAGCGTTGAGGGATGGGACAGGGGGCAGATGAGCACAGATACGCAGTATTTT
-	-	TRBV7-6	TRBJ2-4	CASSLLAVLSHLKNIQYF	TGTGCCAGCAGCTTATTAGCGGTTTTGAGCCATCTCAAAAACATTCAGTACTTC
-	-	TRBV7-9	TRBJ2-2	CASNRLGDTGELFF	TGTGCCAGCAACAGACTAGGGGATACCGGGGAGCTGTTTTTT
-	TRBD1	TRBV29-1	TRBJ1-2	CSVGQGQQIYGYTF	TGCAGCGTTGGTCAGGGACAGCAAATCTATGGCTACACCTTC
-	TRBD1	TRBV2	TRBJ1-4	CASSAWTGLNEKLFF	TGTGCCAGCAGTGCCTGGACAGGGCTGAACGAAAAACTGTTTTTT
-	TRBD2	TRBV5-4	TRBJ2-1	CASSLGAGSYNEQFF	TGTGCCAGCAGCTTGGGAGCGGGATCCTACAATGAGCAGTTCTTC
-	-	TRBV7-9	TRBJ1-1	CASSWEVNTEAFF	TGTGCCAGCAGCTGGGAGGTGAACACTGAAGCTTTCTTT
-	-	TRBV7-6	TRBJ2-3	CASSLSQGIPRGTDTQYF	TGTGCCAGCAGCTTAAGTCAGGGGATCCCTCGAGGCACAGATACGCAGTATTTT
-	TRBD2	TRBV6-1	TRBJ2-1	CASSVWTSGRTDEQFF	TGTGCCAGCAGTGTATGGACTAGCGGGAGGACGGATGAGCAGTTCTTC
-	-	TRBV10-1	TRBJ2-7	CASSEPPHTYEQYF	TGCGCCAGCAGTGAGCCGCCTCACACCTACGAGCAGTACTTC